A single sample is the source of the 21 T cell receptor beta chains below, sequenced in a study of blood T cell repertoires in COVID-19. The data were produced by immunoSEQ multiplex PCR, yet TCRdb's version contains in-frame clones alone and is incomplete. The data contain 350,000 to 450,000 clones, roughly 90% of them singletons. The sequencing input was peripheral blood. The receptors derive from a man aged 40-50 years with acute or convalescent COVID-19.

This chain uses TRBV7-3 with TRBJ1-6; a weak D match, TRBD1 (6 bases). The V end lost 5 bases, the J end lost 6 bases, and 11 bases lay between the germline ends. Germline V CDR1 and CDR2: SGHTA, FQGTGA. The length of the CDR3 is 14 residues. This chain's CDR3 is CASSPGQFNSPLHF. CDR3 DNA: TGTGCCAGCAGCCCCGGACAGTTTAATTCACCCCTCCACTTT.

This chain joins TRBV4-1 and TRBJ1-2, with 9 bases matching TRBD1. Germline values: CDR1 MGHRA, CDR2 YSYEKL. CDR3 size: 17 residues. Germline trimming cut 4 bases from V and 1 base from J; bases unmatched to any gene: 10. CDR3 bases: TGCGCCAGCAGCCCAACAACAGGGGGCGCGGGTAACTATGGCTACACCTTC. The encoded protein is CASSPTTGGAGNYGYTF.

The gene calls are TRBV18 and TRBJ1-4; D not resolved. Germline V gives CDR1 KGHSH, CDR2 LQKENI. The V end was cut by 4 bases, the J end by 7 bases, with 16 bases between. This CDR3 spans 15 amino acids. The CDR3 spells CASSLGPESGEKLFF. The CDR3 DNA sequence: TGTGCCAGCTCACTTGGTCCGGAGTCGGGTGAAAAACTGTTTTTT.

V is TRBV2 and J is TRBJ2-1; 7 bases match TRBD1. Trimming removed 5 bases from V and 9 bases from J; junction bases left unmatched: 13. The CDR3 has 15 amino acids. The germline V gene encodes CDR1 SNHLY and CDR2 FYNNEI. The CDR3 DNA reads as TGTGCCAGCAGTATGACAGGGAGAGAGGTTCGTGAGCAGTTCTTC. Translating it yields CASSMTGREVREQFF. Together with reference TRBV2 and TRBJ2-1, the CDR3 gives the full variable domain: EPEVTQTPSHQVTQMGQEVILRCVPISNHLYFYWYRQILGQKVEFLVSFYNNEISEKSEIFDDQFSVERPDGSNFTLKIRSTKLEDSAMYFCASSMTGREVREQFFGPGTRLTVL.

This clone was found once. The J gene is TRBJ2-5, the V gene TRBV12-3 or TRBV12-4; 8 bases are a match to TRBD2. Trimming at V came to 2 bases and at J to 7 bases, leaving 3 bases not matched to a gene. This CDR3 region has 13 residues. Here the CDR3 reads CASSLFGGGTQYF. The CDR3, as DNA: TGTGCCAGCAGTTTATTCGGGGGGGGGACCCAGTACTTC.

This chain uses TRBV5-1 with TRBJ1-6; D perhaps matches TRBD1 (6 bases). Germline loops: CDR1 SGHRS, CDR2 YFSETQ. Trimming stripped 4 bases from V and 9 bases from J, with 14 bases between. The CDR3 is 14 amino acids. DNA for the CDR3: TGCGCCAGCAGCCCGGGGGGCTCTGGTTCACCCCTCCACTTT. It codes for CASSPGGSGSPLHF.

The genes are TRBV10-1 and TRBJ1-2; TRBD1 agrees at 11 bases. CDR3 length: 16 amino acids. After removal of 2 bases from V and 6 bases from J, the junction contained 8 bases not matched to a gene. The germline gives CDR1 WNHNN, CDR2 SYGVQD (reference sequence). The CDR3 coding sequence is TGCGCCAGCAGTGAGGATCGGACAGGGGGCGCGGATGGCTACACCTTC. Translating gives CASSEDRTGGADGYTF.

In this sample, this clone turned up once. The rearrangement uses TRBV15 and TRBJ2-3; 9 nucleotides align to TRBD2. The V gene end was trimmed by 0 bases and the J gene end by 2 bases; junction bases not matched to a gene: 6. Germline CDR1 LNHNV, CDR2 YYDKDF (reference sequence). The CDR3 extends over 17 amino acids. This chain's CDR3 is CATSRDATSGYTDTQYF. The DNA for the CDR3 is TGTGCCACCAGCAGAGATGCGACTAGCGGATACACAGATACGCAGTATTTT.

This rearrangement joins TRBV27 to TRBJ2-1; D uncertain. V lost 4 bases and J 2 bases, leaving 6 bases between the germline ends. CDR3 size: 13 residues. Germline assignment: CDR1 MNHEY and CDR2 SMNVEV (reference sequence). CDR3 protein: CASSSLPYNEQFF. The CDR3 region has the DNA TGTGCCAGCAGTTCCCTCCCCTACAATGAGCAGTTCTTC.

V usage is TRBV28 and J usage is TRBJ1-3, with a tentative D call TRBD1 (6 bases). Germline V gene data show CDR1 as MDHEN and CDR2 as SYDVKM. Trimming took 4 bases from V and 0 from J, leaving 13 bases between them. The length of the CDR3 is 16 residues. In nucleotides, the CDR3 is TGTGCCAGCAGTTCCCAGGGGTATATCTCTGGAAACACCATATATTTT. Amino acid sequence: CASSSQGYISGNTIYF. Variable domain in full (rest from reference TRBV28 and TRBJ1-3): DVKVTQSSRYLVKRTGEKVFLECVQDMDHENMFWYRQDPGLGLRLIYFSYDVKMKEKGDIPEGYSVSREKKERFSLILESASTNQTSMYLCASSSQGYISGNTIYFGEGSWLTVV.

The chain has TRBV6-5 and TRBJ1-5; D not resolved. The CDR3 extends over 15 amino acids. Germline assignment: CDR1 MNHEY and CDR2 SVGAGI. The ends were cut back, 6 bases at V and 2 bases at J, with 14 bases in the middle. For the CDR3, the DNA is TGTGCCAGCAGAAAGAGGGCTGTTGGCAATCAGCCCCAGCATTTT. Its translation: CASRKRAVGNQPQHF.

The gene calls are TRBV7-9 and TRBJ1-1; D ambiguous. From germline, CDR1 is SEHNR and CDR2 FQNEAQ (reference sequence). The CDR3 sequence is 13 residues long. Trimming stripped 3 bases from V and 5 bases from J, with 10 bases between. CDR3 sequence: CASSLEGRTEAFF. The CDR3 DNA is TGTGCCAGCAGCTTGGAGGGCAGGACTGAAGCTTTCTTT. The whole variable domain, filled in from reference TRBV7-9 and TRBJ1-1, reads DTGVSQNPRHKITKRGQNVTFRCDPISEHNRLYWYRQTLGQGPEFLTYFQNEAQLEKSRLLSDRFSAERPKGSFSTLEIQRTEQGDSAMYLCASSLEGRTEAFFGQGTRLTVV.

The rearrangement joins TRBV5-6 to TRBJ2-7; 8 bases agree with TRBD2. Per germline, CDR1 SGHDT and CDR2 YYEEEE. V shed 4 bases and J 2 bases; nucleotides not matched to a gene: 8. CDR3 length: 15 amino acids. CDR3 bases: TGTGCCAGCAGCGCCTTCGGTAGCGGGGCCTACGAGCAGTACTTC. Encoded protein: CASSAFGSGAYEQYF.

The CDR3 sequence: CASSPTGLIYEQYF. CDR3 DNA: TGTGCCAGCAGCCCGACAGGGTTGATCTACGAGCAGTACTTC. This sequence joins TRBV27 and TRBJ2-7; 7 bases agree with TRBD1. The ends lost 6 bases at V and 3 bases at J; junction bases unmatched: 8. Per the germline V gene, CDR1 is MNHEY and CDR2 is SMNVEV (reference sequence). This CDR3 spans 14 amino acids.

The genes are TRBV27 and TRBJ2-3, with D possibly being TRBD2 (7 bases). CDR3 length: 16 residues. V was shortened by 7 bases and J by 2 bases, with 19 bases between the two germline ends. Germline assignment: CDR1 MNHEY and CDR2 SMNVEV (reference sequence). CDR3 region: CASTFGGGASTDTQYF. The CDR3 bases are TGTGCCAGCACCTTTGGAGGGGGGGCCTCCACAGATACGCAGTATTTT.

About this clone itself: Other DNA sequences of this sample code for an identical CDR3. The V gene is TRBV9, the J gene TRBJ1-1; 8 nucleotides agree with TRBD1. This CDR3 spans 15 amino acids. The germline gives CDR1 SGDLS, CDR2 YYNGEE. With V trimmed by 4 bases and J by 1 base, 6 bases remained unmatched. CDR3 bases: TGTGCCAGCAGCCCGAGGACAGGGACGAACACTGAAGCTTTCTTT. Protein product: CASSPRTGTNTEAFF.

This rearrangement joins TRBV5-5 to TRBJ1-1; no definite D call. Germline V gene data show CDR1 as SGHKS and CDR2 as YYEKEE (reference sequence). The CDR3 runs 16 residues. Deletions cut 5 bases from V and 0 bases from J, with 17 bases between. The chain's CDR3 is CASRWIIEAMNTEAFF. DNA for the CDR3: TGTGCCAGCAGGTGGATCATCGAGGCCATGAACACTGAAGCTTTCTTT.

The chain has TRBV27 and TRBJ1-1; tentative D call: TRBD1 (5 bases). CDR1 and CDR2 (germline): MNHEY, SMNVEV (reference sequence). There are 15 residues in the CDR3. With 6 bases removed from V and 3 bases from J, the gap between germline ends came to 17 bases. The CDR3 loop reads CASSPRAARDTEAFF. DNA for the CDR3: TGTGCCAGCAGCCCCCGGGCCGCCAGGGACACTGAAGCTTTCTTT.

This clone was counted a few times. The chain combines TRBV7-6 with TRBJ1-3; D gene ambiguous. Germline CDR1 SGHVS, CDR2 FNYEAQ. V was cut by 5 bases and J by 0 bases, with 20 bases left in between. The CDR3 is 18 amino acids. CDR3 sequence (DNA): TGTGCCAGCAGCCATACTTATACAGAGTTCAACTCTGGAAACACCATATATTTT. Its protein product is CASSHTYTEFNSGNTIYF.

The CDR3 DNA is TGTGCCAGCTCACCCCAGGAAGTGAACACTGAAGCTTTCTTT. This translates into CASSPQEVNTEAFF. The chain carries TRBV18 and TRBJ1-1; D is unresolved. V was pared by 3 bases and J by 0 bases, with 8 bases between. The CDR3 consists of 14 residues. Germline V gene lookup returns CDR1 KGHSH and CDR2 LQKENI.

This chain connects TRBV4-3 to TRBJ2-1; 8 bases are shared with TRBD2. V lost 4 bases and J lost 9; bases outside the gene matches: 5. Germline lookup yields CDR1 LGHNA and CDR2 YSLEER. The CDR3 length is 13 residues. The CDR3 protein is CASSLAGRSEQFF. CDR3 in DNA: TGCGCCAGCAGCCTAGCGGGGCGGAGTGAGCAGTTCTTC.